This T cell receptor beta chain originates from a study of shared clonotypes between healthy human individuals. On the study more broadly: Each donor's CD8 memory used one plate, CD8 naive two, each CD4 subset three.

Concerning this clone itself: Its target is unknown.

Regarding the study as a whole: A handful of donors showed sharing of about 5.5% of naive CD4 clonotypes. Genetic and exposure-history diversity was limited by the small donor number.

Germline V lookup: CDR1 MGHRA, CDR2 YSYEKL. This CDR3 has 16 residues. V lost 4 bases, J lost 0 bases, and 15 bases lay in between. Sequencing was performed with immunoSEQ multiplex PCR; in TCRdb, only in-frame clones are kept and a portion is missing. The sample lists about 1.5 million clones; nearly 99% were seen once. This clonotype was sampled from a man aged 30 to 45 in good health. The genes are TRBV4-1 and TRBJ1-1; D unresolved. Sequenced sample: naive CD4+ T cells sorted from blood. The subset denotes: CD45RA+ positively selected. CDR3 region: CASSRAAGGVNTEAFF. In DNA, the CDR3 is TGCGCCAGCAGCCGGGCGGCGGGCGGTGTGAACACTGAAGCTTTCTTT.